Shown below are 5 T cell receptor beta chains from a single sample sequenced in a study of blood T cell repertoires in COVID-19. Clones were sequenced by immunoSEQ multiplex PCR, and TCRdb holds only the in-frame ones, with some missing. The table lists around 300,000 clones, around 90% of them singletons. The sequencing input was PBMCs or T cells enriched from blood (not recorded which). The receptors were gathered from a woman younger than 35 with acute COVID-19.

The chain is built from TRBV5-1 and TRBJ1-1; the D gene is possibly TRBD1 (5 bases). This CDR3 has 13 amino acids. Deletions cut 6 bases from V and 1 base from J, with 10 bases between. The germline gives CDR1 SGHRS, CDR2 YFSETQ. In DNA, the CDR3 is TGCGCCAGCAAGGACACACCGAACACTGAAGCTTTCTTT. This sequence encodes CASKDTPNTEAFF.

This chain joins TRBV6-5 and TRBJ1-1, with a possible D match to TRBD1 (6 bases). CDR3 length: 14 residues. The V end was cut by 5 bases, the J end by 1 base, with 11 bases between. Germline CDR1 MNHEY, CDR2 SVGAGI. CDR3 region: CASSLPGQNTEAFF. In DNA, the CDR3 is TGTGCCAGCAGTCTTCCGGGACAGAACACTGAAGCTTTCTTT.

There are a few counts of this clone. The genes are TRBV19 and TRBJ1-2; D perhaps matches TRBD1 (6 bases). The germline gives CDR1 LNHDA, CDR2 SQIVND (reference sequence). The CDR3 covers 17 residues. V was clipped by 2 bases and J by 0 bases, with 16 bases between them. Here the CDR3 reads CASSIRGHPTANYGYTF. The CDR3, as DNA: TGTGCCAGTAGTATACGGGGACATCCGACAGCTAACTATGGCTACACCTTC.

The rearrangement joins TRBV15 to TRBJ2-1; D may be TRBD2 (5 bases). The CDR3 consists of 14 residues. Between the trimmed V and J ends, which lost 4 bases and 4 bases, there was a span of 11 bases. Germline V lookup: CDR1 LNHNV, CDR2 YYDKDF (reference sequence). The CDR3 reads CATSKLGGYNEQFF. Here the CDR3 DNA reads TGTGCCACCAGCAAACTAGGTGGATACAATGAGCAGTTCTTC. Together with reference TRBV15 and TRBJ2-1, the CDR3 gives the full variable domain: DAMVIQNPRYQVTQFGKPVTLSCSQTLNHNVMYWYQQKSSQAPKLLFHYYDKDFNNEADTPDNFQSRRPNTSFCFLDIRSPGLGDTAMYLCATSKLGGYNEQFFGPGTRLTVL.

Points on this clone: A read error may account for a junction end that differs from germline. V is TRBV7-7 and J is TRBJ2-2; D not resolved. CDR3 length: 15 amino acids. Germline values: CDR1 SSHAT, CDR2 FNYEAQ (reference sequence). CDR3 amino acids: CASSFGSPDTGELFF. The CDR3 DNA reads TGTGCTAGCAGCTTCGGTAGTCCGGACACCGGGGAGCTGTTTTTT.